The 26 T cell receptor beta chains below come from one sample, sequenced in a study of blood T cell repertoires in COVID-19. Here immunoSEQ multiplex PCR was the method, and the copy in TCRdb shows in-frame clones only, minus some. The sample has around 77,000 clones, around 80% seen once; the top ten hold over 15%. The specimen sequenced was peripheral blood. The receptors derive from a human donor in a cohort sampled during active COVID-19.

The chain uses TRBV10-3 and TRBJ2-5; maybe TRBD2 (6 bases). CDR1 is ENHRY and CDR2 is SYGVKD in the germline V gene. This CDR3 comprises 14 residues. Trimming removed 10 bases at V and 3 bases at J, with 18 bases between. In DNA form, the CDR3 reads TGTGCCACCCAACTAGGGACTTCCGAAGAGACCCAGTACTTC. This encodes CATQLGTSEETQYF.

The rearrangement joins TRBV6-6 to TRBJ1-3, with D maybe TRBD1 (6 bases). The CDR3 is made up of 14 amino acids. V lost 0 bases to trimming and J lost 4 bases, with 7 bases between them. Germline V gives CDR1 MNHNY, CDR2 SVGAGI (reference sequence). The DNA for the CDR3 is TGTGCCAGCAGTTACTCGACAGGAGGAAACACCATATATTTT. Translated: CASSYSTGGNTIYF.

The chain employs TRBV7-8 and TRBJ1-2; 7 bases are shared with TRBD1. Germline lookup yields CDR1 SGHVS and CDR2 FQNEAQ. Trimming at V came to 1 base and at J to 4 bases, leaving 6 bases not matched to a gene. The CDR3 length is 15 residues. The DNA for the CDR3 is TGTGCCAGCAGCTTAGGCGCGACAGGGCTCTATGGCTACACCTTC. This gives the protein CASSLGATGLYGYTF.

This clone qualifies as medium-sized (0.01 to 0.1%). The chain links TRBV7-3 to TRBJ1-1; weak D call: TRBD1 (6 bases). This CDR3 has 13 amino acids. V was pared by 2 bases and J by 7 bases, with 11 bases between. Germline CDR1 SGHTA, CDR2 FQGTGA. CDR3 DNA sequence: TGTGCCAGCAGCTTAGGGGGCTCGAGTGAAGCTTTCTTT. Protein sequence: CASSLGGSSEAFF.

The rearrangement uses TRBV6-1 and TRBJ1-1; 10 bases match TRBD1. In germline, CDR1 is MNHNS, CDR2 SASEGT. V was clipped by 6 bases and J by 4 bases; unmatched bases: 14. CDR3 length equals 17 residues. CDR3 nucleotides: TGTGCCAGCAGGGAATCCGGGACAGGGGTGAGAGGCACTGAAGCTTTCTTT. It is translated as CASRESGTGVRGTEAFF.

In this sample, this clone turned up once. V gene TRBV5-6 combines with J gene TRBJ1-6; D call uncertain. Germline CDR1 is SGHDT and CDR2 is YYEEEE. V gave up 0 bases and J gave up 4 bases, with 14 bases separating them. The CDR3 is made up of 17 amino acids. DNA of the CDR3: TGTGCCAGCAGCTTGGATCGGGGAGGATCTTATAATTCACCCCTCCACTTT. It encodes CASSLDRGGSYNSPLHF. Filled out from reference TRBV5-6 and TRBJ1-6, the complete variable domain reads DAGVTQSPTHLIKTRGQQVTLRCSPKSGHDTVSWYQQALGQGPQFIFQYYEEEERQRGNFPDRFSGHQFPNYSSELNVNALLLGDSALYLCASSLDRGGSYNSPLHFGNGTRLTVT.

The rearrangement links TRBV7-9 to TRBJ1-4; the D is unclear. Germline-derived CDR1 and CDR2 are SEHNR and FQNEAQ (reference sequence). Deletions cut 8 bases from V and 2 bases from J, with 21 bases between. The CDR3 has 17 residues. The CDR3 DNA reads TGTGCCAGCTCCTACCCGGGTTCCGGTGATACTAATGAAAAACTGTTTTTT. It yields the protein CASSYPGSGDTNEKLFF.

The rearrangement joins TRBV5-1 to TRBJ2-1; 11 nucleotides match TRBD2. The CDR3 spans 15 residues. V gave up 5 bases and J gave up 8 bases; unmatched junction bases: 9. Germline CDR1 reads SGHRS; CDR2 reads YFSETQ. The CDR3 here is CASSSTSGGSDEQFF. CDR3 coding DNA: TGCGCCAGCAGTTCCACTAGCGGGGGAAGCGATGAGCAGTTCTTC.

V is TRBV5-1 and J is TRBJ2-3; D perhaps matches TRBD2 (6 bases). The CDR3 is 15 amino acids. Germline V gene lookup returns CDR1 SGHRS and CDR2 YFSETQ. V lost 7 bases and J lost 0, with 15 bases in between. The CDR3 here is CASYSGDPSTDTQYF. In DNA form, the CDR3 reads TGCGCCAGCTACTCGGGGGACCCTAGCACAGATACGCAGTATTTT.

CDR3 protein: CASRLTGDSTEAFF. DNA of the CDR3: TGTGCCAGCAGACTGACAGGGGATAGTACTGAAGCTTTCTTT. The chain uses TRBV27 and TRBJ1-1; TRBD1 matches at 8 bases. The CDR3 runs to 14 residues. The germline CDR1 and CDR2 sequences are MNHEY and SMNVEV (reference sequence). The J segment lost 5 bases and the V segment lost 6 bases, leaving 8 bases of the junction unmatched.

CDR3 in amino acids: CASSQESWTGDQPQHF. The CDR3 DNA reads TGTGCCAGCAGCCAAGAGAGTTGGACAGGAGACCAGCCCCAGCATTTT. The chain couples TRBV4-2 to TRBJ1-5, with TRBD1 matching 7 bases. This CDR3 has 16 amino acids. The junction had 9 bases not matched to a gene; V was cut back by 0 bases and J by 7 bases. Germline CDR1 reads LGHNA; CDR2 reads YNFKEQ.

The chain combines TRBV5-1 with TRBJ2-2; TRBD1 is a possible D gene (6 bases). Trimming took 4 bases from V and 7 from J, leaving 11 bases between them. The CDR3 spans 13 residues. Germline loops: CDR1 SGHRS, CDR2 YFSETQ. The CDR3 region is CASSVQGSGELFF. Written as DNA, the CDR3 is TGCGCCAGCAGCGTTCAGGGGAGCGGGGAGCTGTTTTTT.

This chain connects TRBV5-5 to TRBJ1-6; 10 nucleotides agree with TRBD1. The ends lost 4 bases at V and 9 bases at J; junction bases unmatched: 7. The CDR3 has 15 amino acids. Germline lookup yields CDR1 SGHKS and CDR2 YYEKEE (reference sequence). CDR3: CASSRSGTGASPLHF. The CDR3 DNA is TGTGCCAGCAGCAGATCCGGGACAGGGGCTTCACCCCTCCACTTT.

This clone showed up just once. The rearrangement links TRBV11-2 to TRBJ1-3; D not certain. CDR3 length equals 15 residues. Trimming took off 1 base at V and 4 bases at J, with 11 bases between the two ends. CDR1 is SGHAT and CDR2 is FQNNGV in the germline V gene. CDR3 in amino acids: CASSLVGVNGNTIYF. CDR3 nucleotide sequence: TGTGCCAGCAGCTTAGTCGGAGTAAACGGAAACACCATATATTTT. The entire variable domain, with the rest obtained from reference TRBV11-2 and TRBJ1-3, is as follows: EAGVAQSPRYKIIEKRQSVAFWCNPISGHATLYWYQQILGQGPKLLIQFQNNGVVDDSQLPKDRFSAERLKGVDSTLKIQPAKLEDSAVYLCASSLVGVNGNTIYFGEGSWLTVV.

The CDR3 DNA is TGTGCCAGCACCATACTACGCGGCTTGCCCTACGAGCAGTACTTC. Protein product: CASTILRGLPYEQYF. V is TRBV7-9 and J is TRBJ2-7; no reliable D call. CDR3 size: 15 residues. The V gene lost 7 bases and the J gene lost 2 bases, with 18 bases spanning the gap. Per germline, CDR1 SEHNR and CDR2 FQNEAQ (reference sequence).

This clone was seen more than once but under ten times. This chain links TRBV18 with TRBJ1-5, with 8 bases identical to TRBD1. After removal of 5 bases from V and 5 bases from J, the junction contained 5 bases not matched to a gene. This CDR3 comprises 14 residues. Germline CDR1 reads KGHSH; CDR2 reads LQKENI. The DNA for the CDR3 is TGTGCCAGCTCAACACAGGACAGGGATCAGCCCCAGCATTTT. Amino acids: CASSTQDRDQPQHF.

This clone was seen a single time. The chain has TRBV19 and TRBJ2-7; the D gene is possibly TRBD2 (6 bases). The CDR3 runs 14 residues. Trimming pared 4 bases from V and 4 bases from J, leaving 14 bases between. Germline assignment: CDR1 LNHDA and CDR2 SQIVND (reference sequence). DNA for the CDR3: TGTGCCAGTAGTACCACCCATGCGGGGTACGAGCAGTACTTC. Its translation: CASSTTHAGYEQYF. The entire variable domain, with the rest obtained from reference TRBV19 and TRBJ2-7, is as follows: DGGITQSPKYLFRKEGQNVTLSCEQNLNHDAMYWYRQDPGQGLRLIYYSQIVNDFQKGDIAEGYSVSREKKESFPLTVTSAQKNPTAFYLCASSTTHAGYEQYFGPGTRLTVT.

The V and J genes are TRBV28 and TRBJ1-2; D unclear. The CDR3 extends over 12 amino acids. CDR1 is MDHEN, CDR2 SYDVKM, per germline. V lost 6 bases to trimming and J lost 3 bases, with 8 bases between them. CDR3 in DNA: TGTGCCAGCAGCAGGCATGACTATGGCTACACCTTC. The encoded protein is CASSRHDYGYTF.

DNA for the CDR3: TGTGCCAGCAGTCAGGGTCCCAATCAGCCCCAGCATTTT. This gives the protein CASSQGPNQPQHF. The V gene is TRBV6-4, the J gene TRBJ1-5; tentatively, D is TRBD1 (5 bases). CDR3 length: 13 residues. Germline-derived CDR1 and CDR2 are MRHNA and SNTAGT. V was trimmed by 5 bases and J by 3 bases, leaving 8 bases between them.

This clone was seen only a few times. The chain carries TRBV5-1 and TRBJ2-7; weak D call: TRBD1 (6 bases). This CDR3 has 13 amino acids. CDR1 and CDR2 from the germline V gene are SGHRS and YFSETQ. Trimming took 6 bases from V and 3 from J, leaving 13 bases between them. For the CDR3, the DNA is TGCGCCAGCACCAGGGACACCAACTACGAGCAGTACTTC. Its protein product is CASTRDTNYEQYF.

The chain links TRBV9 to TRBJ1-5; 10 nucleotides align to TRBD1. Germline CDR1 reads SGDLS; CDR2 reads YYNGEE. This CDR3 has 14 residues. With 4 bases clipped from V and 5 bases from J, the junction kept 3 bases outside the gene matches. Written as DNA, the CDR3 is TGTGCCAGCAGCAGGGACAGGGGCGATCAGCCCCAGCATTTT. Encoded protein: CASSRDRGDQPQHF. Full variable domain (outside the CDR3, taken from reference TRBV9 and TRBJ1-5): DSGVTQTPKHLITATGQRVTLRCSPRSGDLSVYWYQQSLDQGLQFLIQYYNGEERAKGNILERFSAQQFPDLHSELNLSSLELGDSALYFCASSRDRGDQPQHFGDGTRLSIL.

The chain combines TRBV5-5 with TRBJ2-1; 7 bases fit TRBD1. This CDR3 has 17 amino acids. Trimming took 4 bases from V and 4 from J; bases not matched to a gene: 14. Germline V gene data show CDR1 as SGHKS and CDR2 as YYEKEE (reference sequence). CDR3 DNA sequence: TGTGCCAGCAGCCCAAGAGGGACAGCGAATCAGTACAATGAGCAGTTCTTC. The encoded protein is CASSPRGTANQYNEQFF.

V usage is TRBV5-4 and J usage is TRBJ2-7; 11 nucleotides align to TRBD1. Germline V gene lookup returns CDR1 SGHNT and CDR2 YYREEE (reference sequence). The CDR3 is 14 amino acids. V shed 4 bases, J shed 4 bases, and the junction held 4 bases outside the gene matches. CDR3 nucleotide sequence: TGTGCCAGCAGCCCTGGGACAGGGGGATACGAGCAGTACTTC. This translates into CASSPGTGGYEQYF.

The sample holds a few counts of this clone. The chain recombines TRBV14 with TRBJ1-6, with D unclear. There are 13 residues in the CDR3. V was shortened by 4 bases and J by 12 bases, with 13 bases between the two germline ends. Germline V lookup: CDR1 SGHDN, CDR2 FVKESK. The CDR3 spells CASSLNPGLPLHF. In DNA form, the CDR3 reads TGTGCCAGCAGCCTCAACCCGGGGTTACCCCTCCACTTT.

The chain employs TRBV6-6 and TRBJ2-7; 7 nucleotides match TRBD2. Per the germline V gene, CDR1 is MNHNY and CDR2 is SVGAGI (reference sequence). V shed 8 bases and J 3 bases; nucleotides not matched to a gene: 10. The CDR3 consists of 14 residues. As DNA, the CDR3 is TGTGCCAGCCGGCGGGCGGGGGACTTCTACGAGCAGTACTTC. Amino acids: CASRRAGDFYEQYF.

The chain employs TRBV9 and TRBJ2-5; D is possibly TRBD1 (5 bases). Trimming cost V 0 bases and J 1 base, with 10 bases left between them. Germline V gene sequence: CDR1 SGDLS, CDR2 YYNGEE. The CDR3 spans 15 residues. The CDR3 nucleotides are TGTGCCAGCAGCGTAGCTGGGGCTACCCAAGAGACCCAGTACTTC. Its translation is CASSVAGATQETQYF.